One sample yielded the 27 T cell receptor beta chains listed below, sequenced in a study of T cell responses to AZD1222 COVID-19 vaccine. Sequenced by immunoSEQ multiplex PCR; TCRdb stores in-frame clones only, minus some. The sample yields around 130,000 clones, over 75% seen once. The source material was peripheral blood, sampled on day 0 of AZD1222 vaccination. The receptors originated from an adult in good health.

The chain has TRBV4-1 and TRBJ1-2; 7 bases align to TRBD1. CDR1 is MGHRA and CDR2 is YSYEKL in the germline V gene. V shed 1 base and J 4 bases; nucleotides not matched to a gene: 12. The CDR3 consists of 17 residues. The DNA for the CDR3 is TGCGCCAGCAGCCAAGCCGCCGGGGCAGGGGGACTCTATGGCTACACCTTC. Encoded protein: CASSQAAGAGGLYGYTF.

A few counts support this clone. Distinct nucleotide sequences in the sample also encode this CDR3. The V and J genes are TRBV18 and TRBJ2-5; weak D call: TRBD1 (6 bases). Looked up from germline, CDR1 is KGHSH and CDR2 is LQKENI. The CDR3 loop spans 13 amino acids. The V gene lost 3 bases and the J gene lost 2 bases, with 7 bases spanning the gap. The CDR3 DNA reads TGTGCCAGCTCACCGGGACAACAAGAGACCCAGTACTTC. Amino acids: CASSPGQQETQYF.

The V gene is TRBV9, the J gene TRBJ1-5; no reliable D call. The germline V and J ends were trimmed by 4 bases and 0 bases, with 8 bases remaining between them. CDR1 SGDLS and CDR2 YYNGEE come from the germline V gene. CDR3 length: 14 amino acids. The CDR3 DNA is TGTGCCAGCAGCCCCGGGGTTAGCAATCAGCCCCAGCATTTT. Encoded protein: CASSPGVSNQPQHF.

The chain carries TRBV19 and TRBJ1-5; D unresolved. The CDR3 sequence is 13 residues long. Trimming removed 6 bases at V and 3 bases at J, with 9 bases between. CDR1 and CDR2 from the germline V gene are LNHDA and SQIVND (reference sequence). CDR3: CASRGQLNQPQHF. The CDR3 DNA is TGTGCCAGTAGAGGGCAGCTCAATCAGCCCCAGCATTTT.

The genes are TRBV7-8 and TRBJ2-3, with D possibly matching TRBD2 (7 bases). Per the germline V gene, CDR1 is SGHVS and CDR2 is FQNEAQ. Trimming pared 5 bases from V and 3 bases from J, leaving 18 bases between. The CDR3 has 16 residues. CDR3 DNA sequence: TGTGCCAGCAGCCGCGGGGCAGGGAGGGGGACAGATACGCAGTATTTT. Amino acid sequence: CASSRGAGRGTDTQYF. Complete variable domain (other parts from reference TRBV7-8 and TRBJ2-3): GAGVSQSPRYKVAKRGQDVALRCDPISGHVSLFWYQQALGQGPEFLTYFQNEAQLDKSGLPSDRFFAERPEGSVSTLKIQRTQQEDSAVYLCASSRGAGRGTDTQYFGPGTRLTVL.

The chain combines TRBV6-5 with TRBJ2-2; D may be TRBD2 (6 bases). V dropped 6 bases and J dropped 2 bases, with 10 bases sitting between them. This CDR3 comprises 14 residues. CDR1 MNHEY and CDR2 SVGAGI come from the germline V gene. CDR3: CASRGLRNTGELFF. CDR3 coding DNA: TGTGCCAGCAGAGGACTAAGAAACACCGGGGAGCTGTTTTTT.

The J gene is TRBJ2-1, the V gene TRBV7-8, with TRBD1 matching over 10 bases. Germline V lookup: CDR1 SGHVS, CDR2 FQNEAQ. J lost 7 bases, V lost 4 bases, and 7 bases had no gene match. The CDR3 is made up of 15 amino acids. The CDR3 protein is CASSSRTGGRNEQFF. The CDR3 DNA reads TGTGCCAGCAGCTCCAGGACAGGGGGTCGGAATGAGCAGTTCTTC.

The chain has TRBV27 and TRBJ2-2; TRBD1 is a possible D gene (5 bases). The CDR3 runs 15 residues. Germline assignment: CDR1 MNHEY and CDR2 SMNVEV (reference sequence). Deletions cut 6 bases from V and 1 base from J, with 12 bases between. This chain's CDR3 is CASSLNTGNTGELFF. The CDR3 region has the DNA TGTGCCAGCAGCCTGAATACAGGGAACACCGGGGAGCTGTTTTTT.

Here the CDR3 reads CAWSGLTSNQPQHF. CDR3 bases: TGTGCCTGGAGTGGTTTAACTTCCAATCAGCCCCAGCATTTT. V gene TRBV30 combines with J gene TRBJ1-5; D not resolved. This CDR3 comprises 14 residues. Germline assignment: CDR1 GTSNPN and CDR2 SVGIG (reference sequence). Deletions cut 1 base from V and 3 bases from J, with 10 bases between.

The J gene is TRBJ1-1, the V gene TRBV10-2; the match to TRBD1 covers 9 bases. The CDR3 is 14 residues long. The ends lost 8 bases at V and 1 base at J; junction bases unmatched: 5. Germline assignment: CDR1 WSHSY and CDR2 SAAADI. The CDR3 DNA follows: TGCGCCAGCCGACGGGACAGGGAGAACACTGAAGCTTTCTTT. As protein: CASRRDRENTEAFF.

CDR3 in DNA: TGTGCCAGCTCACCTGGGACTTCAATGGGGGACGAGCAGTACTTC. Encoded protein: CASSPGTSMGDEQYF. V is TRBV18 and J is TRBJ2-7; tentatively, D is TRBD2 (6 bases). Germline loops: CDR1 KGHSH, CDR2 LQKENI. Deletions cut 3 bases from V and 5 bases from J, with 17 bases between. The CDR3 has 15 amino acids.

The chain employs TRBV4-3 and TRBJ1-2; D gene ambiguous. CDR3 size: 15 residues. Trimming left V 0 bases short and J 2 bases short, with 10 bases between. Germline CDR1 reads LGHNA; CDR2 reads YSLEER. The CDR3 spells CASSQDASPNYGYTF. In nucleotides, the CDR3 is TGCGCCAGCAGCCAAGATGCCAGCCCCAACTATGGCTACACCTTC.

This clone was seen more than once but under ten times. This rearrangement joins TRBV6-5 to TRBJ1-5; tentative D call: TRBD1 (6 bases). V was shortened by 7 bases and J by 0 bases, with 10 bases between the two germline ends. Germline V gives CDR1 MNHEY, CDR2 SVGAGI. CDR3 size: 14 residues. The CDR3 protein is CASTRDTSNQPQHF. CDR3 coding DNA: TGTGCCAGCACGCGGGACACTAGCAATCAGCCCCAGCATTTT.

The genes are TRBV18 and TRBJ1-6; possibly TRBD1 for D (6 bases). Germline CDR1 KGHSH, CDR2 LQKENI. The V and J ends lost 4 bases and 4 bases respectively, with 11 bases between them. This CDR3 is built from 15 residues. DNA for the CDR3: TGTGCCAGCTCACTGGACAGAACTTATAATTCACCCCTCCACTTT. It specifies CASSLDRTYNSPLHF. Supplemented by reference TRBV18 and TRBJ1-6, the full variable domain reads NAGVMQNPRHLVRRRGQEARLRCSPMKGHSHVYWYRQLPEEGLKFMVYLQKENIIDESGMPKERFSAEFPKEGPSILRIQQVVRGDSAAYFCASSLDRTYNSPLHFGNGTRLTVT.

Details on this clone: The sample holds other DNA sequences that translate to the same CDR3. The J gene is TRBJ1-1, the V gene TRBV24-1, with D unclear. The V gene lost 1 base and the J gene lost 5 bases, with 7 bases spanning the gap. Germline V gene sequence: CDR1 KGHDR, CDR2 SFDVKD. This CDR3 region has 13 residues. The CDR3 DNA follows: TGTGCCACCAGTGATTTATGGGGAACTGAAGCTTTCTTT. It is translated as CATSDLWGTEAFF.

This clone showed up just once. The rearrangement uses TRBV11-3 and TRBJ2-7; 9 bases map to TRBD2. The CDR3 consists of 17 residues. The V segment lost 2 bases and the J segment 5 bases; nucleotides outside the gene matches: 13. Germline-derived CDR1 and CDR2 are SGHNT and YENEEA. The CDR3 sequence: CASSLHKELAGLHEQYF. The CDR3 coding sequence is TGTGCCAGCAGCTTACATAAGGAGCTAGCGGGATTACACGAGCAGTACTTC.

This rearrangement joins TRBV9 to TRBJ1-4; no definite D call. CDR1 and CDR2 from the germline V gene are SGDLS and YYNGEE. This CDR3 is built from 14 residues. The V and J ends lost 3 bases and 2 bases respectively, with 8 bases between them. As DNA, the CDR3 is TGTGCCAGCAGCGCCGGACTGACTAATGAAAAACTGTTTTTT. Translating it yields CASSAGLTNEKLFF.

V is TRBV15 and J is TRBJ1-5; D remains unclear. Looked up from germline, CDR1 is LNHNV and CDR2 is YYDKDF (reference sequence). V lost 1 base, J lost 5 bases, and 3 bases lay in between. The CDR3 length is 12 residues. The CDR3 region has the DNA TGTGCCACCAGCAGAGCGGATCAGCCCCAGCATTTT. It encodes CATSRADQPQHF.

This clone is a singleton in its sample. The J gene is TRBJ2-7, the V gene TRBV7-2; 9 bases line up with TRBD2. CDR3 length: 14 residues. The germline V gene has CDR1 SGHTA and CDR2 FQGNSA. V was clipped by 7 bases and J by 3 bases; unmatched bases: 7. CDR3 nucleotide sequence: TGTGCCAGCAAAGCGGGAGGCCCTGGCTACGAGCAGTACTTC. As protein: CASKAGGPGYEQYF.

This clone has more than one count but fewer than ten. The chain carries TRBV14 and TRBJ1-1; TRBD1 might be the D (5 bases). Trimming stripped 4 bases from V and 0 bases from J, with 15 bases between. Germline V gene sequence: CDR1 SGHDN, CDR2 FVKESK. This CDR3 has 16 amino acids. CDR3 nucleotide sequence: TGTGCCAGCAGCCCGCTTGGGGGATGGATGAACACTGAAGCTTTCTTT. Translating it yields CASSPLGGWMNTEAFF.

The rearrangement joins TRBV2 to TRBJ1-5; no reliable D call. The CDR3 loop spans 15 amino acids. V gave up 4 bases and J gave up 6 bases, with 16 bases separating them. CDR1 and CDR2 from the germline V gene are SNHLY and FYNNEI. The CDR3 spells CASSGVPRALQPQHF. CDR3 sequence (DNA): TGTGCCAGCAGTGGGGTCCCCCGGGCCCTTCAGCCCCAGCATTTT.

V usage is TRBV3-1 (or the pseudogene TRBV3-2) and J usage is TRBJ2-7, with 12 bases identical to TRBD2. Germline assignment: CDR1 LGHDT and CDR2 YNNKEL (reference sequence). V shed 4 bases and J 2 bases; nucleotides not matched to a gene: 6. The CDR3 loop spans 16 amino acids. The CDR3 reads CASSRQGLAGTYEQYF. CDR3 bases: TGTGCCAGCAGCCGACAAGGACTAGCGGGAACCTACGAGCAGTACTTC.

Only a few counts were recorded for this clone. The DNA for the CDR3 is TGTGCCAGCAGCTTCGACAGGTGGAACACTGAAGCTTTCTTT. The encoded protein is CASSFDRWNTEAFF. The rearrangement joins TRBV11-3 to TRBJ1-1; D might be TRBD1 (6 bases). V lost 3 bases and J 1 base, leaving 9 bases between the germline ends. Per germline, CDR1 SGHNT and CDR2 YENEEA. The CDR3 sequence is 14 residues long.

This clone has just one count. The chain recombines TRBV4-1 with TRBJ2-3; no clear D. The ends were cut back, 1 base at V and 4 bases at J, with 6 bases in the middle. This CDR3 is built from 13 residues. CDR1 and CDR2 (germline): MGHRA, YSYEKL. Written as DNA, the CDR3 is TGCGCCAGCAGCCAAGTTGCGGCAGATACGCAGTATTTT. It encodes CASSQVAADTQYF.

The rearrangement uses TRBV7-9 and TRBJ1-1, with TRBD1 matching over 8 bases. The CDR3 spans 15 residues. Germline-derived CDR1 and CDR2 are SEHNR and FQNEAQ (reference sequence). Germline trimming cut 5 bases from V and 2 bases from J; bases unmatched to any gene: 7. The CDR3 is CASSQSTGVNTEAFF. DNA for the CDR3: TGTGCCAGCAGCCAATCGACAGGGGTTAACACTGAAGCTTTCTTT.

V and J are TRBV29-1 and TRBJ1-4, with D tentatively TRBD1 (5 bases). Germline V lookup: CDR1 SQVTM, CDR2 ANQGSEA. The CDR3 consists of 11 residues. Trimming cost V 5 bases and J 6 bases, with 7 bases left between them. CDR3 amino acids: CSVLTDEKLFF. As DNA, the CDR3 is TGCAGCGTTCTGACAGATGAAAAACTGTTTTTT.

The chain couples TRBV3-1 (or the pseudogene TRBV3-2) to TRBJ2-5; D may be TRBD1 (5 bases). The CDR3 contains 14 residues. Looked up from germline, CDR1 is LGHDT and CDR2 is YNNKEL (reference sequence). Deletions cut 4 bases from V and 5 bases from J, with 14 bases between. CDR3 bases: TGTGCCAGCAGCCGGACACCGGGCCGGGAGACCCAGTACTTC. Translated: CASSRTPGRETQYF.